This T cell receptor (beta chain) originates from a study of cytomegalovirus exposure and HLA in healthy donors. Study-wide findings and caveats: Published work reported that the classifier diagnosed cytomegalovirus status with high specificity and sensitivity. The records held CMV serostatus as the only immune exposure information. By HLA locus, TCR association rates varied in a later analysis, with DRB1 showing the most and HLA-C the fewest. In an earlier analysis, most TCR beta V segments were productive about 87% or about 30% of the time.

This PCR relied on a set of 60 Vbeta primers and 13 Jbeta primers. Profiled with immunoSEQ multiplex PCR; TCRdb holds only in-frame clones, not every one. The sample lists about 160,000 clones, 86% seen once, with over 1.5% in the top ten. This CDR3 comprises 14 residues. Germline V gene sequence: CDR1 SGHNT, CDR2 YYREEE (reference sequence). About this clone: Its antigen remains unidentified.

The clonotype comes from a woman between 18 and 29 years old in good health and CMV-seronegative. The chain carries TRBV5-4 and TRBJ2-5; D gene ambiguous. The J call may not be correct, given that the DNA end is closer to TRBJ2-7. The sequencing input was PBMCs. In DNA form, the CDR3 reads TGTGCCAGCAGCTTCGAGGCGAGCTCCTACGAGCAGTACTTC. Translation: CASSFEASSYEQYF.